The clone carrying this T cell receptor beta chain was counted a single time. The data belong to a study of T cell responses to AZD1222 COVID-19 vaccine. Clones were sequenced by immunoSEQ multiplex PCR, and TCRdb holds only the in-frame ones, with some missing. The sample contains over 150,000 clones, 80% to 90% of which appear only once. The junction had 12 bases not matched to a gene; V was cut back by 7 bases and J by 9 bases. The length of the CDR3 is 16 residues. The germline CDR1 and CDR2 sequences are ENHRY and SYGVKD. This TCR was sampled from an adult in good health. Sequenced material: peripheral blood, taken on day 0 of MenACWY control vaccination. V usage is TRBV10-3 and J usage is TRBJ1-6; 10 bases align to TRBD1. CDR3 sequence: CAIKRTGGITPSPLHF. The CDR3 nucleotides read TGTGCCATCAAGAGGACAGGGGGTATAACGCCTTCACCCCTCCACTTT.